Listed below are T cell receptor beta chains from one sample, sequenced in a study of siplizumab effects on memory and regulatory T cells. Produced via immunoSEQ multiplex PCR; TCRdb's table is partial and in-frame only. The sample lists about 50,000 clones; roughly 87% were seen once. The sequenced sample consisted of naive CD8+ T cells sorted from blood. These receptors were collected from a human donor in good health. Each CDR3 is given with its conserved first and last residue. Each record gives: clone size, V gene, J gene, CDR3 protein. Only part of the rows carry a size: once, few, many, or a class if the clone is expanded.

clone_size: .
v_call: TRBV7-9
j_call: TRBJ1-1
cdr3_aa: CASRQGLSEAFF

clone_size: .
v_call: TRBV19
j_call: TRBJ2-4
cdr3_aa: CASTGPGRGALAKNIQYF

clone_size: few
v_call: TRBV5-8
j_call: TRBJ1-5
cdr3_aa: CASSLGEAGFQPQHF

clone_size: .
v_call: TRBV27
j_call: TRBJ2-2
cdr3_aa: CASRGALVTGELFF

clone_size: .
v_call: TRBV7-3
j_call: TRBJ2-7
cdr3_aa: CASSLTGAGSLYEQYF

clone_size: .
v_call: TRBV5-6
j_call: TRBJ2-5
cdr3_aa: CASSGVTSGGQETQYF

clone_size: few
v_call: TRBV7-9
j_call: TRBJ1-5
cdr3_aa: CASSLGNRGLGNQPQHF

clone_size: .
v_call: TRBV7-9
j_call: TRBJ2-1
cdr3_aa: CASSLKAGFYNEQFF

clone_size: .
v_call: TRBV6-6
j_call: TRBJ2-7
cdr3_aa: CASSPSGTNFEQYF

clone_size: once
v_call: TRBV29-1
j_call: TRBJ2-3
cdr3_aa: CSVEGPGGFEDTQYF

clone_size: .
v_call: TRBV4-1
j_call: TRBJ1-1
cdr3_aa: CASSREVGGGTEAFF

clone_size: .
v_call: TRBV9
j_call: TRBJ1-1
cdr3_aa: CASSTMTHTEAFF

clone_size: once
v_call: TRBV10-1
j_call: TRBJ2-1
cdr3_aa: CASSDAPIAAGGLGEQFF

clone_size: .
v_call: TRBV5-5
j_call: TRBJ1-5
cdr3_aa: CASSLEESGTINQPQHF

clone_size: .
v_call: TRBV2
j_call: TRBJ2-2
cdr3_aa: CASSEKGEGTGELFF

clone_size: .
v_call: TRBV27
j_call: TRBJ2-5
cdr3_aa: CASSGTGIQETQYF

clone_size: .
v_call: TRBV13
j_call: TRBJ2-1
cdr3_aa: CASRPNERAYNEQFF

clone_size: .
v_call: TRBV5-1
j_call: .
cdr3_aa: CASSPKTVAYEQYF

clone_size: .
v_call: TRBV27
j_call: TRBJ2-1
cdr3_aa: CASSSGQTDNEQFF

clone_size: once
v_call: TRBV30
j_call: TRBJ1-4
cdr3_aa: CAWSGDRVNEKLFF

clone_size: .
v_call: TRBV27
j_call: TRBJ2-7
cdr3_aa: CASSLAGLYEQYF

clone_size: .
v_call: TRBV5-8
j_call: TRBJ2-5
cdr3_aa: CASSLVYSGGQETQYF

clone_size: .
v_call: TRBV7-9
j_call: TRBJ2-7
cdr3_aa: CASSLGQGRYEQYF

clone_size: .
v_call: TRBV2
j_call: TRBJ2-3
cdr3_aa: CASSAGLAALTDTQYF

clone_size: .
v_call: TRBV10-2
j_call: TRBJ2-1
cdr3_aa: CASSSANEQFF

clone_size: .
v_call: TRBV11-2
j_call: TRBJ2-2
cdr3_aa: CASSLELAGGGELFF

clone_size: .
v_call: TRBV5-1
j_call: TRBJ2-1
cdr3_aa: CASSQLSGTYNEQFF

clone_size: .
v_call: TRBV4-2
j_call: TRBJ2-7
cdr3_aa: CASSQDPGGAYEQYF

clone_size: .
v_call: TRBV7-6
j_call: TRBJ2-7
cdr3_aa: CASSFGQGAGEQYF

clone_size: .
v_call: TRBV27
j_call: TRBJ2-7
cdr3_aa: CASQTSGYEQYF

clone_size: .
v_call: TRBV6-6
j_call: TRBJ2-5
cdr3_aa: CASLGFLTAQETQYF

clone_size: .
v_call: TRBV19
j_call: TRBJ2-7
cdr3_aa: CASSTHGQGTRYEQYF

clone_size: .
v_call: TRBV18
j_call: TRBJ1-1
cdr3_aa: CASSPMNTEAFF

clone_size: .
v_call: TRBV19
j_call: TRBJ1-1
cdr3_aa: CASSLTGTGLMNTEAFF

clone_size: .
v_call: TRBV27
j_call: TRBJ1-5
cdr3_aa: CASSAQGQPQHF

clone_size: .
v_call: TRBV6-5
j_call: TRBJ1-1
cdr3_aa: CASSSGGYAEAFF

clone_size: .
v_call: TRBV5-1
j_call: TRBJ2-1
cdr3_aa: CASTNSYNEQFF

clone_size: .
v_call: TRBV14
j_call: TRBJ2-7
cdr3_aa: CASSQIQGDRYEQYF

clone_size: once
v_call: TRBV9
j_call: TRBJ1-6
cdr3_aa: CASSDGTEGDYNSPLHF

clone_size: once
v_call: TRBV19
j_call: TRBJ1-3
cdr3_aa: CASSFTSFSGNTIYF

clone_size: .
v_call: TRBV9
j_call: TRBJ1-5
cdr3_aa: CASSLEQGEYSNQPQHF

clone_size: .
v_call: TRBV19
j_call: TRBJ1-1
cdr3_aa: CASSILGQGTEAFF

clone_size: once
v_call: TRBV4-1
j_call: TRBJ2-2
cdr3_aa: CASSEGQGARGELFF

clone_size: .
v_call: TRBV7-6
j_call: TRBJ2-6
cdr3_aa: CASSLPGSGANVLTF

clone_size: .
v_call: TRBV2
j_call: TRBJ2-2
cdr3_aa: CASTPSRENTGELFF